The present entry profiles one TCR beta chain with its context. The table came from immunoSEQ multiplex PCR; TCRdb's copy has only in-frame clones and leaves some out. The sample lists more than 95,000 clones, roughly 74% seen once, with around 2.8% in the top ten. The data were taken from a study of radiotherapy plus CTLA-4 blockade in lung cancer. CDR1 and CDR2 (germline): LGHNA, YSLEER. V was cut by 0 bases and J by 3 bases, with 12 bases left in between. This CDR3 region has 15 residues. The V gene is TRBV4-3, the J gene TRBJ2-7, with D perhaps TRBD1 (6 bases). This TCR derives from a human donor with non-small cell lung cancer who had a partial response to radiotherapy plus ipilimumab. Some clones in this sample may be carry-over from other donors' samples. The sequencing here drew on peripheral blood, taken from a patient treated with radiotherapy plus ipilimumab. The CDR3 here is CASSQDATGFYEQYF. In nucleotides, the CDR3 is TGCGCCAGCAGCCAAGACGCCACAGGGTTCTACGAGCAGTACTTC.